Here is one TCR beta chain with its context. Its cognate antigen has yet to be identified. Per-base qualities were not stored, and no clone one base away is much larger. TCRbeta CDR3 regions were amplified from genomic DNA by means of the immunoSEQ Assay, a bias-controlled multiplex PCR. The original pipeline was this. Nucleated cell counts per sample were estimated from amplification of reference gene primers within the assay. To quantify the absolute abundance of each unique TCRbeta CDR3 rearrangement, sequence reads were collapsed and filtered. For each sample, productive Simpson clonality was calculated as the square root of Simpson's diversity index over productive rearrangements. TCRdb stores this immuneACCESS table with in-frame sequences only. Part of the clones is absent; in the studies checked, under half of the shortfall reflects unresolved V genes, and no reason is known for the rest. D and trimming come from the DNA, and the V and J calls and clone size come from that table. This sample gives roughly 220,000 clones in total; approximately 84% of them show up just once. The ten largest clones capture 2.9% of the sample.

This entry is derived from a study of blood T cell repertoires in COVID-19 (TCRdb year 2020). Regarding the complete study: Collaborator samples came from the United States, Italy and Spain and covered acute and convalescent phases of COVID-19. The prospective study material was composed of cDNA or gDNA derived from T cells, B-cell-depleted T cells, or PBMCs. The dataset comprised deeply sampled blood TCRbeta repertoires from subjects exposed to, actively infected with, or recovered from COVID-19. A freely available public database, intended as a resource for researchers studying the immune response to SARS-CoV-2, is where the repertoires were released. Samples were obtained from the ongoing ImmuneRACE study (first 160 participants) and from 1,254 subjects provided by 6 global collaborators. A de-identified subject ID, COVID-19 status, age in years and sex were almost always included in the sample metadata. HLA class I and class II types, where available, came from metadata supplied by the sample provider rather than from assay-based typing.

Findings and caveats that apply to the study as a whole: Clinical and demographic metadata were provided uncurated, with the amount varying by source and participant.

Including cysteine and phenylalanine, the CDR3 has 14 amino acids. Only the CDR3 portion is preserved as DNA: 42 bases, with reading frame beginning at the first base. Clipping removes 1 base from V and 8 bases from J, with 4 as the unmatched junction base count. Sequences KGHSH (CDR1) and LQKENI (CDR2) are obtained from the germline V gene. Samples from volunteer blood donors who had recovered from COVID-19 were contributed by a second Seattle source. Collaborating institutions collected whole blood in K2EDTA tubes following their own protocols. For TCRbeta analysis, collaborators shipped samples as frozen whole blood, isolated PBMCs, or DNA extracted from either of those sample types.

The chain is encoded by TRBV18 joined to TRBJ2-2; 7 nucleotides in the junction match TRBD2. Sequencing used peripheral blood. This clonotype was sampled from a man aged 50 to 60 who had recovered from COVID-19. The CDR3 is CASSPLTSQGELFF. The nucleotides are TGTGCCAGCTCACCACTGACTAGCCAAGGGGAGCTGTTTTTT.